In this sample, the clone carrying this T cell receptor (beta chain) turned up once. CDR3 length equals 13 residues. Trimming pared 5 bases from V and 10 bases from J, leaving 12 bases between. Germline-derived CDR1 and CDR2 are MNHEY and SMNVEV (reference sequence). The data derive from a study of blood T cell repertoires in COVID-19. Per the authors' pipeline: Reference gene primer amplification in the assay estimated nucleated cell counts. Method: immunoSEQ multiplex PCR; TCRdb's copy keeps in-frame clones and lacks some. D and trimming come from the DNA, and the V and J calls and clone size come from that table. Found here are 250,000 to 350,000 clones, approximately 92% of them singletons; the top ten hold about 2.2%. Enrollees, roughly 18 to 90 years old, lived in 24 US areas.

The sample consisted of PBMCs or T cells enriched from blood (not recorded which). The chain couples TRBV27 to TRBJ1-6; tentative D call: TRBD1 (6 bases). This TCR derives from a woman aged 18-30 years who had recovered from COVID-19. CDR3 in DNA: TGTGCCAGCAGTCGCCAGGGGCTATCACCCCTCCACTTT. Translated, it gives CASSRQGLSPLHF.